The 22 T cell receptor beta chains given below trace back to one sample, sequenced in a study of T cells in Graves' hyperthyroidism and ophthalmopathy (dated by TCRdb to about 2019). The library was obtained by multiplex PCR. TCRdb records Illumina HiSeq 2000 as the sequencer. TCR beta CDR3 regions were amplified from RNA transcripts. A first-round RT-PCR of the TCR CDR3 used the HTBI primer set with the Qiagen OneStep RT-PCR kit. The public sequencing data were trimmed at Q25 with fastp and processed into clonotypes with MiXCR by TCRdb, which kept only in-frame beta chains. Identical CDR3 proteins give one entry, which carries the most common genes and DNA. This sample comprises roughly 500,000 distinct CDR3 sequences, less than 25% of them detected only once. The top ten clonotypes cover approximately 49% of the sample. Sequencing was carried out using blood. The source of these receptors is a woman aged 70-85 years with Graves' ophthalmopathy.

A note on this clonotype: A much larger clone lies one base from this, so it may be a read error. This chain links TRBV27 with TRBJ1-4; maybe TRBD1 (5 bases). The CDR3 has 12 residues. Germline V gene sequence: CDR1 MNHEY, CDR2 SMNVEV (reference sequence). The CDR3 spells CVSGYRNEKLFF. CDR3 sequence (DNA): TGTGTCAGCGGGTACAGGAATGAAAAACTGTTTTTT.

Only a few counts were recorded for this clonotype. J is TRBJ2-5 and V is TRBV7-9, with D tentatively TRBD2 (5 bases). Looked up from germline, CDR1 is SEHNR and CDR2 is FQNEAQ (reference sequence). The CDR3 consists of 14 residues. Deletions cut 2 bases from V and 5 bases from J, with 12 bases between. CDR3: CASSLIARAETQYF. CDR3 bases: TGTGCCAGCAGCTTAATTGCGAGGGCCGAGACCCAGTACTTC.

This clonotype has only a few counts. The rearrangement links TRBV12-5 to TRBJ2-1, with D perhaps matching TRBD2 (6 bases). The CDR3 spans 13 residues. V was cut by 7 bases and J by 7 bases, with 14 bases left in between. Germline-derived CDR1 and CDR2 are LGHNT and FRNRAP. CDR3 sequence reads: CASAKPGENEQFF. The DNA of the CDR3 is TGTGCTAGTGCCAAGCCGGGGGAGAATGAGCAGTTCTTC. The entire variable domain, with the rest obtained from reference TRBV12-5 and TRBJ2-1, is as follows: DARVTQTPRHKVTEMGQEVTMRCQPILGHNTVFWYRQTMMQGLELLAYFRNRAPLDDSGMPKDRFSAEMPDATLATLKIQPSEPRDSAVYFCASAKPGENEQFFGPGTRLTVL.

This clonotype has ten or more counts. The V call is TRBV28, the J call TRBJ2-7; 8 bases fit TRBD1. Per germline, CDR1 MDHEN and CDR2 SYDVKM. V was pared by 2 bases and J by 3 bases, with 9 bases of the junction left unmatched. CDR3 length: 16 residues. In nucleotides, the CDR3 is TGTGCCAGCAGTTTACACGGACAGGGAACCTACTACGAGCAGTACTTC. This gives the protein CASSLHGQGTYYEQYF. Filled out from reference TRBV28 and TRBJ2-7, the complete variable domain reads DVKVTQSSRYLVKRTGEKVFLECVQDMDHENMFWYRQDPGLGLRLIYFSYDVKMKEKGDIPEGYSVSREKKERFSLILESASTNQTSMYLCASSLHGQGTYYEQYFGPGTRLTVT.

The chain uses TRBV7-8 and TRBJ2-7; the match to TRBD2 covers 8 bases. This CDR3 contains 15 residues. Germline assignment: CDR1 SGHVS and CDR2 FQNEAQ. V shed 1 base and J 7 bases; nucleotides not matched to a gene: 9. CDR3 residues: CASSLVSGGGGEQYF. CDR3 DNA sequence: TGTGCCAGCAGCTTAGTCTCGGGAGGGGGGGGAGAGCAGTACTTC.

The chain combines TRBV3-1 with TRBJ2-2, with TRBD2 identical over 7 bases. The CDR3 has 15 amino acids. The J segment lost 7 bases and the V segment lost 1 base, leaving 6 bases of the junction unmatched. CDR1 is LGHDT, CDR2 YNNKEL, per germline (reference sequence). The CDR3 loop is CASSQVGRNGGELFF. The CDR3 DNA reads TGTGCCAGCAGCCAAGTCGGGAGGAATGGCGGGGAGCTGTTTTTT.

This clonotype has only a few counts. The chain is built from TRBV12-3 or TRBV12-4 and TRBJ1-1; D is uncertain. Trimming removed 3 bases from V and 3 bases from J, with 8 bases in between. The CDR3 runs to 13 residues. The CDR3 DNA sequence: TGTGCCAGCAGTTTTTTGGGGTACACTGAAGCTTTCTTT. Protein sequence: CASSFLGYTEAFF.

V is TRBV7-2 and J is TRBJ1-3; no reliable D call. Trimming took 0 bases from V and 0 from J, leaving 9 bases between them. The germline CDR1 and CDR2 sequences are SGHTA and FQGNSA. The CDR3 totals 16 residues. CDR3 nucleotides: TGTGCCAGCAGCTTAGCCGTGGGAGGCTCTGGAAACACCATATATTTT. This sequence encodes CASSLAVGGSGNTIYF.

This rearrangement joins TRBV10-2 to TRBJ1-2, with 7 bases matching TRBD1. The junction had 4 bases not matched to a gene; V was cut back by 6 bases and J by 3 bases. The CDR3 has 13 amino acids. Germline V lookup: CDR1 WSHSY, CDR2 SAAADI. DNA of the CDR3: TGCGCCAGCAGACCTACAGGGGACTATGGCTACACCTTC. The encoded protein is CASRPTGDYGYTF.

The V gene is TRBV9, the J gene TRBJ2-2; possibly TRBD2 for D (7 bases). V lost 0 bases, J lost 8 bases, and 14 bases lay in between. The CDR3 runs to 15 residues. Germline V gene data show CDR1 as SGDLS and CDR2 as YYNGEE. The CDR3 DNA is TGTGCCAGCAGCGTAGCGGGGGGCAGTCCTGGGGAGCTGTTTTTT. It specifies CASSVAGGSPGELFF.

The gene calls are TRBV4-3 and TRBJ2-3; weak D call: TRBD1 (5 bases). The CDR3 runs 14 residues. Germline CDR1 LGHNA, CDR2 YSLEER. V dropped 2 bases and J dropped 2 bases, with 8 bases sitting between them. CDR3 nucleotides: TGCGCCAGCAGCCAAACGGACACCACAGATACGCAGTATTTT. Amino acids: CASSQTDTTDTQYF.

CDR3 loop: CASSVAGATNEKLFF. CDR3 coding DNA: TGTGCCAGCAGCGTAGCGGGAGCAACTAATGAAAAACTGTTTTTT. V gene TRBV9 combines with J gene TRBJ1-4; D is uncertain. Germline V gene lookup returns CDR1 SGDLS and CDR2 YYNGEE. The CDR3 totals 15 residues. Trimming stripped 0 bases from V and 0 bases from J, with 6 bases between.

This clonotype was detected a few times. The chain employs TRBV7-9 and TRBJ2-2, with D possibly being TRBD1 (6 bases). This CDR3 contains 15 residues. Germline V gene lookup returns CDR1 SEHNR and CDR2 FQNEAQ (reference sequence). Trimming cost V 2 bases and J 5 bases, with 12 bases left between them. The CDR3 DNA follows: TGTGCCAGCAGCTTAACCTCAGGGGAAACCGGGGAGCTGTTTTTT. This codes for CASSLTSGETGELFF.

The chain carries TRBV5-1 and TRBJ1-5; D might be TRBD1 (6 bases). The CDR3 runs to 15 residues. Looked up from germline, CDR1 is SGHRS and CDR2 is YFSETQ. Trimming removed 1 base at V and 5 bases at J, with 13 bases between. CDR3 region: CASSLSGAAYQPQHF. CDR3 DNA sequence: TGCGCCAGCAGCTTGTCGGGGGCCGCCTATCAGCCCCAGCATTTT.

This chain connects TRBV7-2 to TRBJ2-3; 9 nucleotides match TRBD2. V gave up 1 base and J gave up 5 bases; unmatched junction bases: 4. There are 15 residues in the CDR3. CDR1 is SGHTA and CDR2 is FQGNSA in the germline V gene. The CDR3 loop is CASSLVAGVQDTQYF. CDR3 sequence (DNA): TGTGCCAGCAGCTTAGTAGCGGGAGTACAAGATACGCAGTATTTT.

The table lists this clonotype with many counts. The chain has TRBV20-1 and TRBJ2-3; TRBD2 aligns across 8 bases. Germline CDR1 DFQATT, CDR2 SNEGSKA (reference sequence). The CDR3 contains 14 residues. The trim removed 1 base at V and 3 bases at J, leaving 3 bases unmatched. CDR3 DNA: TGCAGTGCTAGAGGCGGGAGGAGTACAGATACGCAGTATTTT. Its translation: CSARGGRSTDTQYF.

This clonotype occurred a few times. This chain's CDR3 is CAWSGGLTSTDTQYF. For the CDR3, the DNA is TGTGCCTGGAGTGGTGGGTTAACCAGCACAGATACGCAGTATTTT. The chain links TRBV30 to TRBJ2-3; D is unclear. This CDR3 has 15 residues. CDR1 and CDR2 from the germline V gene are GTSNPN and SVGIG (reference sequence). V dropped 1 base and J dropped 0 bases, with 11 bases sitting between them.

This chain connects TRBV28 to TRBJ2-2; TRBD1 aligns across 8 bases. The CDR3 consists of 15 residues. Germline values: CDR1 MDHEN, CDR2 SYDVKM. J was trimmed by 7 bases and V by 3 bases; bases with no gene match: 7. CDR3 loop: CASSFPAGGDGELFF. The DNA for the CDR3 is TGTGCCAGCAGTTTTCCCGCAGGGGGCGACGGGGAGCTGTTTTTT.

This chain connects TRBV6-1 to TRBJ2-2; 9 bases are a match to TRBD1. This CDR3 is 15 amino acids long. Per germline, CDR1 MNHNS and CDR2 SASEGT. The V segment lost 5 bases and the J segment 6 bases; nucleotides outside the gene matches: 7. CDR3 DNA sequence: TGTGCCAGCAGTACGGGGACAGGGCGGGCCGGGGAGCTGTTTTTT. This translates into CASSTGTGRAGELFF.

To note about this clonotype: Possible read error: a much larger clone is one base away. The CDR3 DNA reads as TGTGCCAGCAGCGGCGGGACAGCGGCTAACTATTGCTACACCTTC. Translation: CASSGGTAANYCYTF. The V and J genes are TRBV12-3 or TRBV12-4 and TRBJ1-2; 7 bases are shared with TRBD1. The CDR3 covers 15 residues.

This chain's CDR3 is CASRVTAGANVLTF. As DNA, the CDR3 is TGTGCCAGCAGGGTCACGGCAGGGGCCAACGTCCTGACTTTC. The gene calls are TRBV6-1 and TRBJ2-6; D is uncertain. Trimming left V 6 bases short and J 4 bases short, with 10 bases between. Germline V CDR1 and CDR2: MNHNS, SASEGT. CDR3 length: 14 amino acids.

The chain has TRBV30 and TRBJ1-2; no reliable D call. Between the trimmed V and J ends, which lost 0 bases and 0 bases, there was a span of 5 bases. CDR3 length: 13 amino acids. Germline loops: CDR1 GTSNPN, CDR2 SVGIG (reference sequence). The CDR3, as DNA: TGTGCCTGGAGTGTTAACACTAACTATGGCTACACCTTC. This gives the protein CAWSVNTNYGYTF.